The 12 T cell receptor beta chains in this list originate from one sample, sequenced in a study of cytomegalovirus exposure and HLA in healthy donors. Produced via immunoSEQ multiplex PCR; TCRdb's table is partial and in-frame only. The table includes some 220,000 clones, around nine tenths detected once. The sequencing input was PBMCs. These receptors were collected from a young woman in good health and CMV-seronegative.

A remark on this clone: Other DNA sequences within the sample encode an identical CDR3. V gene TRBV27 combines with J gene TRBJ2-7; D call uncertain. Trimming took off 2 bases at V and 1 base at J, with 6 bases between the two ends. Germline CDR1 is MNHEY and CDR2 is SMNVEV (reference sequence). The CDR3 has 13 residues. The CDR3 bases are TGTGCCAGCAGTTTAATCGGTTCCTACGAGCAGTACTTC. Translated: CASSLIGSYEQYF.

The chain links TRBV15 to TRBJ2-1, with 7 bases lining up with TRBD2. The CDR3 sequence is 14 residues long. Germline V gene sequence: CDR1 LNHNV, CDR2 YYDKDF (reference sequence). The V gene end was trimmed by 9 bases and the J gene end by 3 bases; junction bases not matched to a gene: 8. The CDR3 here is CATGRAPNYNEQFF. Written as DNA, the CDR3 is TGTGCCACTGGGAGGGCCCCAAACTACAATGAGCAGTTCTTC.

The V call is TRBV6-6, the J call TRBJ1-5, with 7 positions matching TRBD1. CDR3 length: 15 amino acids. Germline V gene lookup returns CDR1 MNHNY and CDR2 SVGAGI (reference sequence). Trimming removed 6 bases from V and 3 bases from J; junction bases left unmatched: 8. The CDR3, as DNA: TGTGCCAGCAGCCACCAACAGGGGTCCAATCAGCCCCAGCATTTT. It yields the protein CASSHQQGSNQPQHF.

This clone came up once. The CDR3 region has the DNA TGCGCCAGCAGCTTTTCCGGGGTTCATGAGCAGTTCTTC. This codes for CASSFSGVHEQFF. V gene TRBV5-1 combines with J gene TRBJ2-1; tentative D call: TRBD2 (5 bases). V lost 2 bases, J lost 8 bases, and 11 bases lay in between. The CDR3 contains 13 residues. Germline V gives CDR1 SGHRS, CDR2 YFSETQ.

V is TRBV27 and J is TRBJ1-5; unclear D gene. The CDR3 spans 16 residues. Trimming removed 4 bases at V and 7 bases at J, with 20 bases between. Germline CDR1 and CDR2: MNHEY and SMNVEV (reference sequence). The CDR3 loop is CASSSVMPQAGQPQHF. DNA of the CDR3: TGTGCCAGCAGTTCCGTAATGCCTCAAGCAGGCCAGCCCCAGCATTTT.

The chain joins TRBV7-6 to TRBJ2-7, with a possible D match to TRBD1 (6 bases). The CDR3 is made up of 15 amino acids. Germline V gene lookup returns CDR1 SGHVS and CDR2 FNYEAQ. Trimming left V 5 bases short and J 0 bases short, with 14 bases between. CDR3 sequence: CASSHRAYSSYEQYF. The CDR3, as DNA: TGTGCCAGCAGCCACAGGGCTTATAGCTCCTACGAGCAGTACTTC.

The chain combines TRBV5-1 with TRBJ2-7, with a tentative D call TRBD1 (6 bases). Germline-derived CDR1 and CDR2 are SGHRS and YFSETQ. V was trimmed by 0 bases and J by 2 bases, leaving 12 bases between them. The CDR3 loop spans 15 amino acids. As DNA, the CDR3 is TGCGCCAGCAGCTTGGGGGGGACAATCGCCTACGAGCAGTACTTC. This codes for CASSLGGTIAYEQYF.

The rearrangement links TRBV6-6 to TRBJ2-7; no reliable D call. CDR1 MNHNY and CDR2 SVGAGI come from the germline V gene (reference sequence). The CDR3 runs to 11 residues. Trimming cost V 11 bases and J 6 bases, with 14 bases left between them. In nucleotides, the CDR3 is TGTGCCTGCCCCAGGTTCTCCGAGCAGTACTTC. This sequence encodes CACPRFSEQYF.

The chain links TRBV27 to TRBJ1-4; D might be TRBD1 (6 bases). Trimming cost V 4 bases and J 5 bases, with 14 bases left between them. This CDR3 region has 15 residues. Germline V gives CDR1 MNHEY, CDR2 SMNVEV (reference sequence). The DNA for the CDR3 is TGTGCCAGCAGTTCCTCCGGGACAATAAATGAAAAACTGTTTTTT. This gives the protein CASSSSGTINEKLFF.

The chain couples TRBV11-2 to TRBJ1-3, with D tentatively TRBD1 (6 bases). Germline V lookup: CDR1 SGHAT, CDR2 FQNNGV. V gave up 5 bases and J gave up 2 bases, with 13 bases separating them. CDR3 length equals 15 residues. The CDR3 sequence is CASSTRTGTGNTIYF. The CDR3 DNA is TGTGCCAGCAGCACAAGAACAGGGACTGGAAACACCATATATTTT.

The chain uses TRBV13 and TRBJ2-7; 9 positions match TRBD2. This CDR3 spans 13 amino acids. V gave up 7 bases and J gave up 4 bases; unmatched junction bases: 5. In germline, CDR1 is PRHDT, CDR2 FYEKMQ (reference sequence). CDR3 coding DNA: TGTGCCAGCAACGAAGCGGGAGGTTACGAGCAGTACTTC. Protein product: CASNEAGGYEQYF. The full variable domain, in which reference TRBV13 and TRBJ2-7 provide the parts outside the CDR3, is AAGVIQSPRHLIKEKRETATLKCYPIPRHDTVYWYQQGPGQDPQFLISFYEKMQSDKGSIPDRFSAQQFSDYHSELNMSSLELGDSALYFCASNEAGGYEQYFGPGTRLTVT.

This clone came up once. The rearrangement uses TRBV18 and TRBJ2-7; TRBD2 agrees at 10 bases. The CDR3 has 18 amino acids. Per the germline V gene, CDR1 is KGHSH and CDR2 is LQKENI. V shed 1 base and J 5 bases; nucleotides not matched to a gene: 14. The CDR3 reads CASSPLPWASGSRDEQYF. CDR3 DNA: TGTGCCAGCTCACCACTCCCGTGGGCTAGCGGGAGTAGAGACGAGCAGTACTTC. The variable domain in full, with the rest retrieved from reference TRBV18 and TRBJ2-7, is NAGVMQNPRHLVRRRGQEARLRCSPMKGHSHVYWYRQLPEEGLKFMVYLQKENIIDESGMPKERFSAEFPKEGPSILRIQQVVRGDSAAYFCASSPLPWASGSRDEQYFGPGTRLTVT.